The 18 T cell receptor beta chains presented below share a single source sample, sequenced in a study of technical replicates of blood from a handful of donors. The assay was immunoSEQ multiplex PCR, and TCRdb's table has in-frame clones only and misses some. The sample carries 65,000 to 85,000 clones, 95% to 98% recorded once. The sample taken for sequencing was T cells isolated from PBMCs. Receptors originate from a human donor in good health.

The chain combines TRBV5-1 with TRBJ1-2; D is uncertain. V dropped 0 bases and J dropped 5 bases, with 8 bases sitting between them. Germline V gene sequence: CDR1 SGHRS, CDR2 YFSETQ. The CDR3 has 13 residues. DNA of the CDR3: TGCGCCAGCAGCTTGGCGGGGTCGTATGGCTACACCTTC. The encoded protein is CASSLAGSYGYTF.

The chain joins TRBV5-6 to TRBJ1-6, with 11 bases fitting TRBD1. V lost 4 bases and J lost 10; bases outside the gene matches: 7. This CDR3 has 15 amino acids. CDR1 SGHDT and CDR2 YYEEEE come from the germline V gene. CDR3 sequence reads: CASSPVGQGGSPLHF. The CDR3, as DNA: TGTGCCAGCAGCCCCGTGGGACAGGGGGGATCACCCCTCCACTTT.

This clone was seen once. This chain uses TRBV19 with TRBJ2-3; D is possibly TRBD1 (5 bases). Germline CDR1 reads LNHDA; CDR2 reads SQIVND (reference sequence). The germline V and J ends were trimmed by 9 bases and 1 base, with 8 bases remaining between them. The CDR3 runs 12 residues. CDR3 sequence: CASLRGTDTQYF. The CDR3 nucleotides read TGTGCCAGCCTCAGGGGCACAGATACGCAGTATTTT.

V and J are TRBV11-2 and TRBJ2-3; TRBD1 matches at 8 bases. Germline trimming cut 3 bases from V and 8 bases from J; bases unmatched to any gene: 10. CDR3 length: 15 amino acids. Germline V gene lookup returns CDR1 SGHAT and CDR2 FQNNGV. CDR3 region: CASSFPGTGLATQYF. In nucleotides, the CDR3 is TGTGCCAGCAGCTTTCCCGGGACAGGTCTAGCTACGCAGTATTTT.

The chain links TRBV13 to TRBJ2-3, with TRBD1 matching over 7 bases. This CDR3 spans 20 amino acids. Germline CDR1 reads PRHDT; CDR2 reads FYEKMQ (reference sequence). Trimming cost V 6 bases and J 0 bases; bases outside gene matches: 21. The CDR3: CASRTPMGQNFSGSTDTQYF. CDR3 DNA sequence: TGTGCCAGCAGGACACCCATGGGACAGAACTTCTCGGGAAGCACAGATACGCAGTATTTT.

The CDR3 is CASSRGQGASAYNSPLHF. The CDR3, as DNA: TGTGCCAGCAGTCGGGGACAGGGGGCTAGCGCCTATAATTCACCCCTCCACTTT. This rearrangement joins TRBV27 to TRBJ1-6; TRBD1 matches at 12 bases. Germline CDR1 and CDR2: MNHEY and SMNVEV (reference sequence). CDR3 size: 18 residues. Trimming took 5 bases from V and 2 from J; bases not matched to a gene: 7.

This sequence joins TRBV29-1 and TRBJ2-3; maybe TRBD2 (5 bases). Germline V CDR1 and CDR2: SQVTM, ANQGSEA. Trimming shortened V by 3 bases and J by 1 base, and 11 bases separated the two germline ends. CDR3 length equals 14 residues. Here the CDR3 reads CSVESGFGTDTQYF. DNA of the CDR3: TGCAGCGTTGAGTCGGGATTCGGCACAGATACGCAGTATTTT.

V gene TRBV6-1 combines with J gene TRBJ2-3; TRBD1 agrees at 9 bases. This CDR3 has 14 amino acids. Trimming at V came to 6 bases and at J to 5 bases, leaving 6 bases not matched to a gene. CDR1 is MNHNS and CDR2 is SASEGT in the germline V gene. CDR3 DNA: TGTGCCAGCAGAATGACAGGGGGTAAAGATACGCAGTATTTT. Its protein is CASRMTGGKDTQYF.

The gene calls are TRBV19 and TRBJ2-2; maybe TRBD1 (6 bases). Germline assignment: CDR1 LNHDA and CDR2 SQIVND (reference sequence). CDR3 length: 18 amino acids. V dropped 10 bases and J dropped 1 base, with 25 bases sitting between them. The CDR3 DNA follows: TGTGCCACCCGAAAACTACTGGTCGGGACACTGAACACCGGGGAGCTGTTTTTT. Translation gives CATRKLLVGTLNTGELFF.

The chain is built from TRBV18 and TRBJ1-1; D uncertain. Trimming left V 3 bases short and J 3 bases short, with 8 bases between. Per the germline V gene, CDR1 is KGHSH and CDR2 is LQKENI. The CDR3 consists of 13 residues. The CDR3 coding sequence is TGTGCCAGCTCACCCCTCCCGGACACTGAAGCTTTCTTT. It codes for CASSPLPDTEAFF.

The sample holds one count of this clone. The chain couples TRBV6-5 to TRBJ1-3; D gene uncertain. This CDR3 region has 10 residues. V was clipped by 11 bases and J by 3 bases, with 5 bases between them. CDR1 and CDR2 from the germline V gene are MNHEY and SVGAGI. CDR3 nucleotides: TGTGCCCCCCTTGGAAACACCATATATTTT. Its translation is CAPLGNTIYF.

This clone was seen a handful of times. The chain is built from TRBV30 and TRBJ1-1; D is possibly TRBD1 (6 bases). Germline V CDR1 and CDR2: GTSNPN, SVGIG (reference sequence). V was shortened by 7 bases and J by 3 bases, with 18 bases between the two germline ends. The CDR3 spans 14 residues. The CDR3 DNA is TGTGCCTCGTCCCTGTGGGGGCTAGACACTGAAGCTTTCTTT. It is translated as CASSLWGLDTEAFF.

The genes are TRBV27 and TRBJ1-2; perhaps TRBD1 as D (5 bases). Germline V gene sequence: CDR1 MNHEY, CDR2 SMNVEV (reference sequence). V was cut by 2 bases and J by 2 bases, with 21 bases left in between. The CDR3 runs 18 residues. As DNA, the CDR3 is TGTGCCAGCAGTTTAAGGGTCGACAGCTACCCTCAAAACTATGGCTACACCTTC. Its translation: CASSLRVDSYPQNYGYTF.

CDR3 DNA sequence: TGTGCCAGCAGTTACTCTTCTAGCGGAAGCACAGATACGCAGTATTTT. Protein: CASSYSSSGSTDTQYF. The gene calls are TRBV6-5 and TRBJ2-3; 7 nucleotides match TRBD2. The V gene end was trimmed by 0 bases and the J gene end by 0 bases; junction bases not matched to a gene: 3. CDR3 length: 16 amino acids. Per germline, CDR1 MNHEY and CDR2 SVGAGI.

The chain joins TRBV15 to TRBJ2-1, with 7 positions matching TRBD1. With V trimmed by 3 bases and J by 6 bases, 11 bases remained unmatched. In germline, CDR1 is LNHNV, CDR2 YYDKDF (reference sequence). This CDR3 spans 16 amino acids. As DNA, the CDR3 is TGTGCCACCAGCAGGACCAGGGGGATAAGGGCCAATGAGCAGTTCTTC. It is translated as CATSRTRGIRANEQFF.

This sequence joins TRBV9 and TRBJ1-1, with D unclear. CDR3 length: 14 residues. V was cut by 0 bases and J by 1 base, with 7 bases left in between. Per the germline V gene, CDR1 is SGDLS and CDR2 is YYNGEE. CDR3 sequence reads: CASSVGPGNTEAFF. The CDR3 DNA sequence: TGTGCCAGCAGCGTAGGCCCAGGGAACACTGAAGCTTTCTTT.

The chain employs TRBV28 and TRBJ2-2; D is uncertain. Trimming stripped 6 bases from V and 2 bases from J, with 13 bases between. Per germline, CDR1 MDHEN and CDR2 SYDVKM. The CDR3 has 15 residues. This CDR3 is CASRHLTKNTGELFF. CDR3 nucleotide sequence: TGTGCCAGCAGACACCTCACGAAAAACACCGGGGAGCTGTTTTTT.

In its sample, this clone was seen once. This chain links TRBV29-1 with TRBJ1-1, with D maybe TRBD1 (5 bases). V was cut by 3 bases and J by 8 bases, with 16 bases left in between. This CDR3 contains 13 residues. CDR1 is SQVTM and CDR2 is ANQGSEA in the germline V gene. CDR3 DNA: TGCAGCGTTGATCTTTCAGGGTACCAAGAAGCTTTCTTT. This translates into CSVDLSGYQEAFF.